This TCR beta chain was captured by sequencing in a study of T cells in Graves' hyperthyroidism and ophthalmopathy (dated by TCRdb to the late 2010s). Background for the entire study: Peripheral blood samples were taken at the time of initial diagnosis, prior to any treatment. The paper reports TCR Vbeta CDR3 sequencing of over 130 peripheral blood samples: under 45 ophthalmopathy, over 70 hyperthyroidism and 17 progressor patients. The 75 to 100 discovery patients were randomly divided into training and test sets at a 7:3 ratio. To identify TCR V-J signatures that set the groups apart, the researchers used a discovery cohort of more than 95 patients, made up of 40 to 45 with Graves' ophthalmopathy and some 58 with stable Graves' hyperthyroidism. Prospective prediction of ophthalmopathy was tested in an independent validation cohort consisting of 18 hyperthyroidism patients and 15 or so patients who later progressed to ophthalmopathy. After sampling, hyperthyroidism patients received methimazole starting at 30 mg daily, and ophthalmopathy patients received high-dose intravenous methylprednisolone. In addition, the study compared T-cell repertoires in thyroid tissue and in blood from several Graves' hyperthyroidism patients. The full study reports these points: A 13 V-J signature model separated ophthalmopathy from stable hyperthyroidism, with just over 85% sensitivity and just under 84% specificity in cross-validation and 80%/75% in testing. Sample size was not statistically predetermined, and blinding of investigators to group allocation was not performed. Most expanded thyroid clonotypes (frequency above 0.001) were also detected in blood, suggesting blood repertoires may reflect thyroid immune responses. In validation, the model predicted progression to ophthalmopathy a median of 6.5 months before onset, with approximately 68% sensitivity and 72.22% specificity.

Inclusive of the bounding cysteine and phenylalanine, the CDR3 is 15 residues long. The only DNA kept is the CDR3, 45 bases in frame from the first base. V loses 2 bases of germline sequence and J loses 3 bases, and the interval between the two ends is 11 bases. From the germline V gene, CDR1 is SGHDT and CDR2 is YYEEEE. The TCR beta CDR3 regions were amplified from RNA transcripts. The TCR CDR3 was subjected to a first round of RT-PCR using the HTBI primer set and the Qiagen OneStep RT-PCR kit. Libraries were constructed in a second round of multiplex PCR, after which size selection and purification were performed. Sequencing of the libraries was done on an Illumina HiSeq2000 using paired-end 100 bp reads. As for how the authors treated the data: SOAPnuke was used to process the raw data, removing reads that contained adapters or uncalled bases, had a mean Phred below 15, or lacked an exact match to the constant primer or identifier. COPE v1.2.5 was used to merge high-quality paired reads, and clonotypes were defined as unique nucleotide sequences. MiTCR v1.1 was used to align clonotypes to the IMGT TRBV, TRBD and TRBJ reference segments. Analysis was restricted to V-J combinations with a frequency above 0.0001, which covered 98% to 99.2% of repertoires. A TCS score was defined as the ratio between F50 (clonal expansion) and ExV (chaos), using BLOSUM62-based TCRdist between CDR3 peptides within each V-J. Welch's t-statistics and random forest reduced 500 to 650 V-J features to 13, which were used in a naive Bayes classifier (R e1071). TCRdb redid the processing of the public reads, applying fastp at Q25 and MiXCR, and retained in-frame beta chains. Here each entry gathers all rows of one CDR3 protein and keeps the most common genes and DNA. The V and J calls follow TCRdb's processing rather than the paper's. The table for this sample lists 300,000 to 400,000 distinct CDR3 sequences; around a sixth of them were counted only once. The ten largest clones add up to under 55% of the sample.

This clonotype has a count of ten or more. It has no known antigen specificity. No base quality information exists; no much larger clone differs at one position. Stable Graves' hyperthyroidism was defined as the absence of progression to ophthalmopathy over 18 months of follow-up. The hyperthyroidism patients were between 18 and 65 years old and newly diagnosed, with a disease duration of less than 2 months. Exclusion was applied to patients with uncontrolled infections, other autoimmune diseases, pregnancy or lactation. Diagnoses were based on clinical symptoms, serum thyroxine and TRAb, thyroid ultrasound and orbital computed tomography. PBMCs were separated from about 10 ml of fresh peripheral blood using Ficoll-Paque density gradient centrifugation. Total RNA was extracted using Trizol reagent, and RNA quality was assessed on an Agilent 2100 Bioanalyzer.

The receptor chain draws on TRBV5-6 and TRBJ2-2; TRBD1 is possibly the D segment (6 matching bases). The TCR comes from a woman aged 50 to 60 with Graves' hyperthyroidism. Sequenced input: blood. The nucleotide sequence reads TGTGCCAGCAGCTTCGGGCAGGGGTACACCGGGGAGCTGTTTTTT. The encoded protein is CASSFGQGYTGELFF.